This TCR beta chain was observed in a study of cytomegalovirus exposure and HLA in healthy donors. At collection, donors were nominally healthy, but unrecorded immune exposures were probable. Notes on the study in general: Among the most significant clusters, several appeared linked to common viral pathogens in a later analysis. In a later analysis, TCR beta V- and J-gene trimming was associated with a missense DCLRE1C variant.

The PCR ran on 60 Vbeta and 13 Jbeta primers. The protocol was immunoSEQ multiplex PCR, while the TCRdb copy is restricted to in-frame clones and leaves out a portion. The repertoire consists of roughly 180,000 clones, with more than 70% occurring once and the leading ten covering around 0.98%. As regards this clone: What it binds is unknown.

Trimming took 7 bases from V and 2 from J, leaving 15 bases between them. The CDR3 contains 14 residues. Per the germline V gene, CDR1 is SGHRS and CDR2 is YFSETQ. The receptor was isolated from a man aged 30-40 years in good health and CMV-seronegative. The sample taken for sequencing was PBMCs. The V and J genes are TRBV5-1 and TRBJ1-2; D possibly corresponds to TRBD1 (6 bases). Here the CDR3 reads CASGLDSSNYGYTF. CDR3 nucleotide sequence: TGCGCCAGCGGATTGGACAGCTCGAACTATGGCTACACCTTC.